This TCR beta chain derives from a study of blood T cell repertoires in COVID-19. On the study more broadly: Some COVID-19 samples were acute and others convalescent; all came from the United States, Italy and Spain. From T cells, B-cell-depleted T cells, or PBMCs came the material, which was cDNA or gDNA.

Per the study methods: The assay estimated nucleated cells by amplifying reference gene primers. Method: immunoSEQ multiplex PCR; TCRdb's copy keeps in-frame clones and lacks some. V and J calls and clone size come straight from that table; D and trimming were deduced from the DNA. The sample contains approximately 260,000 clones, around four fifths of which appear only once. The CDR3 runs to 15 residues. The V end was cut by 6 bases, the J end by 7 bases, with 22 bases between. CDR1 MRHNA and CDR2 SNTAGT come from the germline V gene. This clone is a singleton in its sample. Material: peripheral blood. The receptor was derived from a man between 60 and 75 years old who had recovered from COVID-19. The chain couples TRBV6-4 to TRBJ2-7; no definite D call. The CDR3 spells CASSLLRLTFIEQYF. CDR3 sequence (DNA): TGTGCCAGCAGCTTACTACGCCTTACTTTTATAGAGCAGTACTTC.